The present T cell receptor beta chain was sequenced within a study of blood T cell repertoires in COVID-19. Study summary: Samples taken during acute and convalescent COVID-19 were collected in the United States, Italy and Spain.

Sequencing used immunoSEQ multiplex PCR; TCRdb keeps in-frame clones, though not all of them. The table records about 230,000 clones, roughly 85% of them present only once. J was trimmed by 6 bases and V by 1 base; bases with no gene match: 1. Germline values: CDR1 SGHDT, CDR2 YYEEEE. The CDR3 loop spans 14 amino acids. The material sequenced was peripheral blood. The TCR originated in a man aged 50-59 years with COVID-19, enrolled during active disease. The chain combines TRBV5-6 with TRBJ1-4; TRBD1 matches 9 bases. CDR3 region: CASSLTGGDEKLFF. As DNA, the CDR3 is TGTGCCAGCAGCTTGACAGGGGGCGATGAAAAACTGTTTTTT.